This entry concerns a single T cell receptor beta chain. It lacks a known antigen. Within one base of it there is no much larger clone, and no base qualities were kept. The germline V gene provides CDR1 LGHNT and CDR2 FRNRAP. The germline ends are 9 bases apart after V is trimmed by 2 bases and J by 2 bases. The CDR3 goes from the cysteine to the phenylalanine over 14 residues. Of all the DNA, just the CDR3 is kept, 42 bases in frame from base 1. At one collaborating source in Seattle, patients were enrolled during active infection and were followed longitudinally through the course of disease. Collaborating institutions collected whole blood in K2EDTA tubes following their own protocols. Collaborator samples were shipped for TCRbeta analysis as frozen whole blood, isolated PBMCs, or DNA extracted from either sample type. The data belong to a study of blood T cell repertoires in COVID-19 (TCRdb year 2020). Broadly, across the study: The collaborator samples originated in the United States, Italy and Spain and spanned the acute and convalescent phases of COVID-19. The prospective study material was composed of cDNA or gDNA derived from T cells, B-cell-depleted T cells, or PBMCs. Subjects who had been exposed to COVID-19, were actively infected with it, or had recovered from it provided the deeply sampled blood TCRbeta repertoires that made up the dataset. The repertoires were released in a freely available public database meant as a resource for research on the immune response to SARS-CoV-2. The samples were drawn from the first 160 participants of the ongoing ImmuneRACE study and from roughly 1,300 subjects provided by 6 global collaborators. The sample metadata nearly always contained a de-identified subject ID, COVID-19 status, age in years and sex. Where available, HLA class I and class II types were taken from metadata supplied by the sample provider and were not determined by assay-based typing. Points the paper makes about the study in general: The amount of clinical and demographic metadata varied by source and participant and was provided uncurated.

TCRbeta CDR3 regions were amplified from genomic DNA using the immunoSEQ Assay, a bias-controlled multiplex PCR. Per the authors' processing: Nucleated cell counts per sample were estimated from amplification of reference gene primers within the assay. To quantify the absolute abundance of each unique TCRbeta CDR3 rearrangement, sequence reads were collapsed and filtered. For each sample, productive Simpson clonality was calculated as the square root of Simpson's diversity index across productive rearrangements. Drawn from immuneACCESS, this table holds only the in-frame rearrangements with V and J called that TCRdb kept. Clones are partly lost; checked studies trace under half to an unresolved V gene and leave the rest unexplained. V and J calls and clone size follow that table, whereas D and trimming were derived from the DNA. In this sample the table shows 100,000 to 150,000 clones, about four fifths of which occur a single time. The ten most abundant clones make up about 18% of the sample.

The sequence was collected from a man aged 25-45 years with COVID-19, enrolled during active disease. Material for sequencing was peripheral blood. The chain joins TRBV12-5 to TRBJ2-5; a tentative D call is TRBD2 (7 bases match). The CDR3 in this case is CASGLRGGQETQYF. The nucleotide sequence is TGTGCTAGTGGTTTGAGGGGGGGTCAAGAGACCCAGTACTTC.